One and the same sample provided the 21 T cell receptor beta chains below, sequenced in a study of T cell repertoires in cytomegalovirus infection. TCRdb re-derived calls from the reads in MiXCR, one entry per CDR3 protein. The sample records 250,000 to 300,000 distinct CDR3 sequences, about 15% being singletons. Input material: CD8+ T cells from PBMCs. The receptors come from a human donor in good health (CMV status not recorded). Some clones in this sample may be carry-over from other donors' samples.

This clonotype was detected many times. The chain links TRBV7-8 to TRBJ1-1; D not resolved. The V and J ends lost 3 bases and 1 base respectively, with 15 bases between them. The length of the CDR3 is 16 residues. The germline V gene encodes CDR1 SGHVS and CDR2 FQNEAQ. The CDR3 nucleotides read TGTGCCAGCAGCTTCCCAGGAGGAGGGAAGAACACTGAAGCTTTCTTT. It codes for CASSFPGGGKNTEAFF. The variable domain in full, with the rest retrieved from reference TRBV7-8 and TRBJ1-1, is GAGVSQSPRYKVAKRGQDVALRCDPISGHVSLFWYQQALGQGPEFLTYFQNEAQLDKSGLPSDRFFAERPEGSVSTLKIQRTQQEDSAVYLCASSFPGGGKNTEAFFGQGTRLTVV.

This sequence joins TRBV20-1 and TRBJ2-1; 9 nucleotides align to TRBD1. The junction had 8 bases not matched to a gene; V was cut back by 4 bases and J by 7 bases. The CDR3 loop spans 14 amino acids. Looked up from germline, CDR1 is DFQATT and CDR2 is SNEGSKA (reference sequence). This chain's CDR3 is CSATTGGRGNEQFF. The CDR3 bases are TGCAGTGCTACGACAGGGGGTCGCGGTAATGAGCAGTTCTTC.

In its sample, this clonotype was seen a few times. V is TRBV20-1 and J is TRBJ2-7, with D perhaps matching TRBD1 or TRBD2 (5 bases each). The germline gives CDR1 DFQATT, CDR2 SNEGSKA (reference sequence). This CDR3 contains 13 residues. The V gene lost 1 base and the J gene lost 5 bases, with 12 bases spanning the gap. DNA of the CDR3: TGCAGTGCTAGAGGGGGGTGGGAAAACGAGCAGTACTTC. It is translated as CSARGGWENEQYF.

The chain's CDR3 is CAISAPRTDSYEQYF. The DNA of the CDR3 is TGTGCCATCAGTGCCCCTAGGACCGACTCCTACGAGCAGTACTTC. J is TRBJ2-7 and V is TRBV10-3; the D is unclear. The CDR3 consists of 15 residues. Trimming left V 4 bases short and J 0 bases short, with 13 bases between. Germline assignment: CDR1 ENHRY and CDR2 SYGVKD.

A few counts support this clonotype. The chain's CDR3 is CASSVGAGYSYEQYF. Here the CDR3 DNA reads TGTGCCAGCAGCGTAGGGGCAGGGTACTCCTACGAGCAGTACTTC. The chain combines TRBV9 with TRBJ2-7; tentatively, D is TRBD1 (5 bases). CDR1 and CDR2 from the germline V gene are SGDLS and YYNGEE. V was trimmed by 0 bases and J by 0 bases, leaving 10 bases between them. The CDR3 runs to 15 residues.

This clonotype was detected a few times. The chain links TRBV18 to TRBJ2-5; 10 bases are shared with TRBD2. CDR3 length equals 19 residues. The germline V gene encodes CDR1 KGHSH and CDR2 LQKENI. V was clipped by 0 bases and J by 1 base; unmatched bases: 11. The CDR3 loop reads CASSPPSSASGGLQETQYF. Here the CDR3 DNA reads TGTGCCAGCTCACCACCGTCTTCGGCTAGCGGGGGTCTCCAAGAGACCCAGTACTTC.

The sample holds many counts of this clonotype. The chain couples TRBV19 to TRBJ2-1; the match to TRBD1 covers 7 bases. Germline CDR1 reads LNHDA; CDR2 reads SQIVND (reference sequence). The CDR3 runs 14 residues. With 3 bases clipped from V and 4 bases from J, the junction kept 3 bases outside the gene matches. The CDR3 is CASSIRGQYNEQFF. DNA for the CDR3: TGTGCCAGTAGTATCAGGGGACAGTACAATGAGCAGTTCTTC.

This clonotype was observed at least ten times. The V and J genes are TRBV20-1 and TRBJ2-2, with 8 positions matching TRBD2. The CDR3 totals 16 residues. Germline values: CDR1 DFQATT, CDR2 SNEGSKA (reference sequence). J was trimmed by 3 bases and V by 0 bases; bases with no gene match: 6. The DNA of the CDR3 is TGCAGTGCTAGAGATCGAAAACTAGCGGACACCGGGGAGCTGTTTTTT. It yields the protein CSARDRKLADTGELFF.

This clonotype was seen at least ten times. The gene calls are TRBV7-9 and TRBJ2-5, with TRBD1 matching 7 bases. The CDR3 is 14 amino acids. With V trimmed by 2 bases and J by 3 bases, 3 bases remained unmatched. Germline V gene sequence: CDR1 SEHNR, CDR2 FQNEAQ (reference sequence). CDR3 in DNA: TGTGCCAGCAGCTTACTAGACAGGGAAGAGACCCAGTACTTC. As protein: CASSLLDREETQYF.

The sample holds a few counts of this clonotype. The gene calls are TRBV28 and TRBJ2-7; 9 positions match TRBD1. The CDR3 runs to 16 residues. With 6 bases clipped from V and 2 bases from J, the junction kept 11 bases outside the gene matches. Germline V CDR1 and CDR2: MDHEN, SYDVKM. CDR3 sequence (DNA): TGTGCCAGCAGCCTCTTTTTCGGGACAGGGCCCTACGAGCAGTACTTC. This codes for CASSLFFGTGPYEQYF.

The gene calls are TRBV19 and TRBJ1-2; D gene ambiguous. From germline, CDR1 is LNHDA and CDR2 SQIVND (reference sequence). This CDR3 has 13 residues. Trimming cost V 1 base and J 4 bases, with 7 bases left between them. Here the CDR3 reads CASSIAVSYGYTF. The CDR3 DNA follows: TGTGCCAGTAGTATAGCTGTATCCTATGGCTACACCTTC.

V and J are TRBV2 and TRBJ2-5; D is possibly TRBD1 or TRBD2 (5 bases each). Trimming pared 3 bases from V and 5 bases from J, leaving 19 bases between. The CDR3 runs 16 residues. Germline V lookup: CDR1 SNHLY, CDR2 FYNNEI. The CDR3 coding sequence is TGTGCCAGCAGTGATTATCGACGGCTATGGGGGGAGACCCAGTACTTC. It is translated as CASSDYRRLWGETQYF. Using reference TRBV2 and TRBJ2-5 for the parts outside the CDR3, the full variable domain is EPEVTQTPSHQVTQMGQEVILRCVPISNHLYFYWYRQILGQKVEFLVSFYNNEISEKSEIFDDQFSVERPDGSNFTLKIRSTKLEDSAMYFCASSDYRRLWGETQYFGPGTRLLVL.

This clonotype was counted many times. The gene calls are TRBV7-9 and TRBJ2-5, with D possibly matching TRBD1 (6 bases). Trimming pared 6 bases from V and 2 bases from J, leaving 13 bases between. This CDR3 is 14 amino acids long. The germline V gene has CDR1 SEHNR and CDR2 FQNEAQ (reference sequence). The CDR3 is CASRSQGVQETQYF. For the CDR3, the DNA is TGTGCCAGCAGGTCACAGGGTGTACAAGAGACCCAGTACTTC. Together with reference TRBV7-9 and TRBJ2-5, the CDR3 gives the full variable domain: DTGVSQNPRHKITKRGQNVTFRCDPISEHNRLYWYRQTLGQGPEFLTYFQNEAQLEKSRLLSDRFSAERPKGSFSTLEIQRTEQGDSAMYLCASRSQGVQETQYFGPGTRLLVL.

CDR3 DNA: TGCAGCGTTATACTAGCGAGATCCTACAATGAGCAGTTCTTC. Translation gives CSVILARSYNEQFF. The chain has TRBV29-1 and TRBJ2-1, with TRBD2 matching over 7 bases. The CDR3 has 14 residues. With V trimmed by 5 bases and J by 1 base, 5 bases remained unmatched. CDR1 is SQVTM and CDR2 is ANQGSEA in the germline V gene.

The sample holds a few counts of this clonotype. This CDR3 reads CAIAGGTTEAFF. For the CDR3, the DNA is TGTGCCATCGCTGGGGGGACCACTGAAGCTTTCTTT. The chain carries TRBV10-3 and TRBJ1-1, with D perhaps matching TRBD1 (5 bases). The CDR3 is 12 amino acids. With 8 bases removed from V and 4 bases from J, the gap between germline ends came to 11 bases. Germline V gene lookup returns CDR1 ENHRY and CDR2 SYGVKD.

This clonotype was recorded a few times. This chain uses TRBV3-1 with TRBJ1-4, with a tentative D call TRBD1 (5 bases). V was cut by 2 bases and J by 5 bases, with 24 bases left in between. The germline CDR1 and CDR2 sequences are LGHDT and YNNKEL (reference sequence). CDR3 length: 19 residues. The CDR3 sequence is CASSQPFRRTPDGNEKLFF. CDR3 sequence (DNA): TGTGCCAGCAGCCAACCATTCCGAAGGACACCCGACGGGAATGAAAAACTGTTTTTT.

For this clonotype: The junction and the germline gene differ at one end; a read error may be behind it. V usage is TRBV7-4 and J usage is TRBJ2-7; unclear D gene. The CDR3 has 12 residues. Germline V gene lookup returns CDR1 SGHVT and CDR2 SQSDAQ. The CDR3 spells CANSSESYEQYF. CDR3 DNA: TGTGCCAACAGCTCCGAATCCTACGAGCAGTACTTC.

There are many counts of this clonotype. The rearrangement uses TRBV5-5 and TRBJ2-1; tentatively, D is TRBD1 (5 bases). Trimming left V 0 bases short and J 4 bases short, with 11 bases between. CDR1 is SGHKS, CDR2 YYEKEE, per germline (reference sequence). The CDR3 contains 15 residues. The CDR3: CASSLEGPRYNEQFF. The CDR3 region has the DNA TGTGCCAGCAGCTTGGAGGGGCCTCGATACAATGAGCAGTTCTTC.

This clonotype was recorded at least ten times. This chain uses TRBV11-2 with TRBJ2-3, with a tentative D call TRBD2 (6 bases). The germline CDR1 and CDR2 sequences are SGHAT and FQNNGV. The V end lost 0 bases, the J end lost 4 bases, and 11 bases lay between the germline ends. The CDR3 consists of 15 residues. The CDR3 DNA sequence: TGTGCCAGCAGCTTAGAAGTGGAGGGTCCAGATACGCAGTATTTT. Translated: CASSLEVEGPDTQYF.

This clonotype occurred many times. This CDR3 reads CAISRDSNEKLFF. For the CDR3, the DNA is TGTGCCATCAGCCGGGACAGTAATGAAAAACTGTTTTTT. This chain links TRBV10-3 with TRBJ1-4, with 7 bases lining up with TRBD1. This CDR3 has 13 residues. Germline values: CDR1 ENHRY, CDR2 SYGVKD. V trimming: 6 bases; J trimming: 4 bases; junction bases outside the gene matches: 2.

This clonotype was detected ten times or more. The gene calls are TRBV28 and TRBJ2-1, with TRBD2 as a possible D gene (6 bases). The V gene's germline CDR1 is MDHEN and CDR2 SYDVKM. The length of the CDR3 is 15 residues. V gave up 8 bases and J gave up 0 bases, with 14 bases separating them. In nucleotides, the CDR3 is TGTGCCAGCGCCAGCCGGGACTTCTCCTACAATGAGCAGTTCTTC. This codes for CASASRDFSYNEQFF.